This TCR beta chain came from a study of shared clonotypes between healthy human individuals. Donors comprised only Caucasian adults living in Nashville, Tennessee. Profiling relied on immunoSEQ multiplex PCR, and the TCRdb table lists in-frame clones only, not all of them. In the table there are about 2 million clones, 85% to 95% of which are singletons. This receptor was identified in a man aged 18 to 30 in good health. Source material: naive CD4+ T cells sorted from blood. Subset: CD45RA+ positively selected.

The CDR3 here is CASSAESTDTQYF. The CDR3 nucleotides are TGTGCCAGCAGCGCAGAGAGCACAGATACGCAGTATTTT. V is TRBV6-4 and J is TRBJ2-3, with D uncertain. The CDR3 is 13 amino acids. CDR1 and CDR2 from the germline V gene are MRHNA and SNTAGT. The V end lost 6 bases, the J end lost 0 bases, and 7 bases lay between the germline ends.